This T cell receptor (beta chain) comes out of a study of T cells in Graves' hyperthyroidism and ophthalmopathy (dated by TCRdb to about 2019). Background on the whole study: Peripheral blood samples were taken at the time of initial diagnosis, prior to any treatment. Following sampling, methimazole starting at 30 mg daily was given to hyperthyroidism patients, and high-dose intravenous methylprednisolone was given to ophthalmopathy patients. A discovery cohort of about 95 patients, roughly 45 with Graves' ophthalmopathy and under 60 with stable Graves' hyperthyroidism, was used to find distinguishing TCR V-J signatures. In roughly six Graves' hyperthyroidism patients, the study also compared T-cell repertoires from thyroid tissue with T-cell repertoires from blood. TCR Vbeta CDR3 sequencing of roughly 140 peripheral blood samples (approximately 44 ophthalmopathy, roughly 72 hyperthyroidism and around 17 progressor patients) is reported in the paper. Whether ophthalmopathy could be predicted prospectively was tested in an independent validation cohort made up of under 20 hyperthyroidism patients plus 17 patients who later progressed to ophthalmopathy. The 75 to 100 discovery patients were randomly split 7:3 into training and test sets.

From its cysteine to its phenylalanine, the CDR3 spans 12 amino acids. Only the CDR3 DNA is retained, 36 bases long and in frame from the first base. Compared with germline, V lacks 6 bases and J lacks 3 bases; bases without a gene match: 5. The germline V gene (reference sequence) provides CDR1 DFQATT and CDR2 SNEGSKA. In the ophthalmopathy patients, disease was moderately to severely active, with a Clinical Activity Score of 3 or more, a NOSPECS grade of 4 or more, and a duration of less than 3 months. Any patient with an uncontrolled infection, another autoimmune disease, pregnancy or lactation was excluded. Diagnoses were based on clinical symptoms, serum thyroxine and TRAb, thyroid ultrasound and orbital computed tomography. PBMCs were separated from approximately 9.9 ml of fresh peripheral blood using Ficoll-Paque density gradient centrifugation. Total RNA was extracted using Trizol reagent, and RNA quality was assessed on an Agilent 2100 Bioanalyzer.

To note about this clonotype: No antigen is known for it. No base quality values were provided; no much bigger clone lies one nucleotide off.

Amplification of TCR beta CDR3 regions was carried out from RNA transcripts. A first-round RT-PCR of the TCR CDR3 used the HTBI primer set with the Qiagen OneStep RT-PCR kit. A second multiplex PCR round built the libraries, followed by size selection and purification. The libraries were sequenced on an Illumina HiSeq2000 using paired-end 100 bp reads. On the authors' methods: Raw data were processed with SOAPnuke, discarding reads with adapters, uncalled bases, mean Phred below 15, or no exact constant-primer or identifier match. High-quality paired reads were merged with COPE v1.2.5, and unique nucleotide sequences were defined as clonotypes. MiTCR v1.1 was used to align the clonotypes against IMGT TRBV, TRBD and TRBJ reference segments. The analysis included only V-J combinations with a frequency above 0.0001, which together covered about 99% of the repertoires. A TCS score was defined as the ratio of F50 (clonal expansion) to E x V (chaos), with BLOSUM62-based TCRdist applied between CDR3 peptides within each V-J. Welch's t-statistics and random forest reduced around 520 V-J features to 13, which were used in a naive Bayes classifier (R e1071). TCRdb itself trimmed the public reads at Q25 with fastp, ran MiXCR and retained productive beta chains. Each entry is one CDR3 protein sequence, shown with its most common DNA and genes. TCRdb, rather than the study authors, made the V and J calls. The sample contains around 570,000 distinct CDR3 sequences, about 20% of them found a single time. Clones ranked in the top ten supply roughly 50% of the sample.

General conclusions and limits of the study: In validation, the model predicted progression to ophthalmopathy with roughly 70% sensitivity and less than 80% specificity, a median of 6.5 months before onset. In cross-validation, a model built on a 13 V-J signature told ophthalmopathy apart from stable hyperthyroidism with 85% to 90% sensitivity and 81% to 82% specificity, and in testing the same model reached 80%/75%. No statistical method was used to fix the sample size in advance, and group allocation was not hidden from the investigators. Most expanded thyroid clonotypes (frequency above 0.001) were also detected in blood, a finding suggesting that blood repertoires may reflect thyroid immune responses.

This TCR derives from a man aged 35-49 years with Graves' ophthalmopathy. This chain joins TRBV20-1 to TRBJ2-7, with 7 bases in between that match TRBD1. Material for sequencing was blood. The DNA sequence is TGCAGTGCCGACAGGGAGAACTACGAGCAGTACTTC. This codes for CSADRENYEQYF.